Sequencing of this TCR beta chain was carried out in a study of blood T cell repertoires in COVID-19. Study overall: Acute and convalescent COVID-19 specimens originated in the United States, Italy and Spain. T cells, B-cell-depleted T cells, or PBMCs provided the cDNA or gDNA that served as material.

The protocol was immunoSEQ multiplex PCR, while the TCRdb copy is restricted to in-frame clones and leaves out a portion. The sample holds roughly 30,000 clones, around 85% seen once. The sequenced material came from peripheral blood. The receptor's source is a human donor with acute or convalescent COVID-19. The donor label of this sample is uncertain.

The CDR3 DNA reads TGTGCCAGCAGCTTGTTGGGACAGGGGGATTCACCCCTCCACTTT. It specifies CASSLLGQGDSPLHF. This rearrangement joins TRBV5-4 to TRBJ1-6; 11 nucleotides align to TRBD1. The germline V gene has CDR1 SGHNT and CDR2 YYREEE (reference sequence). V lost 1 base, J lost 8 bases, and 2 bases stayed unmatched. The CDR3 covers 15 residues.